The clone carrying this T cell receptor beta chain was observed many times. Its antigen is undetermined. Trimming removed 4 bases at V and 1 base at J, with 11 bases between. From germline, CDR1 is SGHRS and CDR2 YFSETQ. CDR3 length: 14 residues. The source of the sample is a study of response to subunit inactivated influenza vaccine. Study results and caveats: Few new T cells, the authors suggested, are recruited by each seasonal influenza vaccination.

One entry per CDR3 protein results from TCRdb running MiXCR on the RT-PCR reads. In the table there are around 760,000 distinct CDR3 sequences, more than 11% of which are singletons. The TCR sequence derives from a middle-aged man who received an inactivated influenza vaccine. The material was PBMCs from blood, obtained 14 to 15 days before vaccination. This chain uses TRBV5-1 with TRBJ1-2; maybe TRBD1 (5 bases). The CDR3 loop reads CASSPGQSNYGYTF. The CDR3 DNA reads TGCGCCAGCAGCCCAGGACAAAGTAACTATGGCTACACCTTC.